These 2 T cell receptor beta chains came from one sample sequenced in a study of control samples from healthy donors and cancer patients (dated by TCRdb to the early 2020s). Library preparation employed the immunoSEQ multiplex PCR assay. TCRdb retrieved this table from immuneACCESS and kept in-frame rearrangements only. Not all clones are present; in checked studies, unresolved V genes account for under half, and no reason is known for the remainder. The sample table contains more than 75,000 clones; only one count was recorded for roughly 89% of them. 4.5% to 7% of the sample rests with the top ten. The sample comprised blood. These TCRs come from a man between 45 and 60 years old in good health.

This rearrangement joins TRBV30 to TRBJ1-5, with D possibly being TRBD1 (6 bases). Trimming pared 4 bases from V and 3 bases from J, leaving 13 bases between. This CDR3 is 14 amino acids long. Per the germline V gene, CDR1 is GTSNPN and CDR2 is SVGIG (reference sequence). The CDR3 loop reads CAWTPGQSNQPQHF. The CDR3 DNA sequence: TGTGCCTGGACCCCAGGACAGTCCAATCAGCCCCAGCATTTT.

A few counts support this clone. This sequence joins TRBV6-5 and TRBJ2-7, with 9 bases lining up with TRBD1. Losses at the gene ends were 4 bases for V and 1 base for J; bases not matched to a gene: 5. Germline V CDR1 and CDR2: MNHEY, SVGAGI. The CDR3 runs to 15 residues. This CDR3 reads CASSSGTGRSYEQYF. The CDR3 DNA reads as TGTGCCAGCAGTTCCGGGACAGGGCGTTCCTACGAGCAGTACTTC.